The T cell receptor (beta chain) under discussion was sequenced for a study of T cell repertoires in cytomegalovirus infection. Study information: Public TCR beta signatures indicated both CMV infection and matching HLA type. General study points: Summed frequency of public TCR beta families distinguished CMV carriers with the relevant HLA. HLA-C-restricted CMV clonotypes gave the most frequent clonotype in two of eight donors.

Germline loops: CDR1 SQVTM, CDR2 ANQGSEA. Between the trimmed V and J ends, which lost 5 bases and 0 bases, there was a span of 15 bases. The CDR3 covers 15 residues. TCRdb passed the reads through MiXCR, listing each CDR3 protein once. The repertoire holds 400,000 or so distinct CDR3 sequences, with approximately 31% as singletons. To note about this clonotype: Its antigen is as yet unknown.

V is TRBV29-1 and J is TRBJ2-3; D tentatively fits TRBD1 or TRBD2 (5 bases each). What was sequenced was PBMCs. This clonotype was sampled from a human donor in good health (CMV status not recorded). Some clones in this sample may be carry-over from other donors' samples. CDR3 sequence reads: CSVSTGDYSTDTQYF. DNA for the CDR3: TGCAGCGTTTCCACAGGTGACTACAGCACAGATACGCAGTATTTT.